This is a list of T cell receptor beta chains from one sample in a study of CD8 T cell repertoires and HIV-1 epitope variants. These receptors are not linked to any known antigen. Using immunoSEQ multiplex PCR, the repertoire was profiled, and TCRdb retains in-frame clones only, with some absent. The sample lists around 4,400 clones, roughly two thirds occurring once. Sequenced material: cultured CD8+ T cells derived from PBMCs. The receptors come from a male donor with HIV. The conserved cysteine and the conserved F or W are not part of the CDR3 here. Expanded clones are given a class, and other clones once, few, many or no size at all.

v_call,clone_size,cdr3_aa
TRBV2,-,ASSPSSYEQY
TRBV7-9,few,ASSLAQETQY
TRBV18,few,ASSASAGTGGETQY
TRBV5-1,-,ASSFLTGPSYEQY
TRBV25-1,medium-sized,ASSSDRWDRETYEQY
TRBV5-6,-,ASSSGGYVQETQY
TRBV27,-,ASSQGPIGYEQY
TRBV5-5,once,ASSFEERPGDEQY
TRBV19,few,ATLADGSSPLH
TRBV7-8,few,ASSLDGASEQF
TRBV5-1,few,ASSLYAGGYEQY
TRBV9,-,ASSVEGGRRGEQF
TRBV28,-,ASSPHRASGTLYEQY
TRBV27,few,ASELAANTGELF
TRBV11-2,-,ASRSGGREQF
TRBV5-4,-,ASSPWPVELDYGYT
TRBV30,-,ASIPRLNTEAF